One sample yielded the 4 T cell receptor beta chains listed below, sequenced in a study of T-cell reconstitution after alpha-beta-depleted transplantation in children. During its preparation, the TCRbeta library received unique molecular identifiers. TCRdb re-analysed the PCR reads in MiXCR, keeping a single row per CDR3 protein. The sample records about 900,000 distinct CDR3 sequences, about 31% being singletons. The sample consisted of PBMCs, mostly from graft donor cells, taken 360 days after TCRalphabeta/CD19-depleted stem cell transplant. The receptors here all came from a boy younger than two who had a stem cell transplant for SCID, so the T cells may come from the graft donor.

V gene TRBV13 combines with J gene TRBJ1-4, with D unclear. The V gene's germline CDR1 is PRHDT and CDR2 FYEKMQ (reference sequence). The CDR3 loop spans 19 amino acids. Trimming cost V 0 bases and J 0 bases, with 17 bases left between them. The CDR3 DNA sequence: TGTGCCAGCAGCTTAGGGCGCCCCAGGACGGTTGCAACTAATGAAAAACTGTTTTTT. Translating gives CASSLGRPRTVATNEKLFF.

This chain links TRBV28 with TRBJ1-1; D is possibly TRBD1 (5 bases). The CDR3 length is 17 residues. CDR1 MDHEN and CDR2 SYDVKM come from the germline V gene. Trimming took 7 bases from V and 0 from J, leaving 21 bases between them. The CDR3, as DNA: TGTGCCAGCATCTCCCCCTGGGGGGTGGGGATGAACACTGAAGCTTTCTTT. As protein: CASISPWGVGMNTEAFF.

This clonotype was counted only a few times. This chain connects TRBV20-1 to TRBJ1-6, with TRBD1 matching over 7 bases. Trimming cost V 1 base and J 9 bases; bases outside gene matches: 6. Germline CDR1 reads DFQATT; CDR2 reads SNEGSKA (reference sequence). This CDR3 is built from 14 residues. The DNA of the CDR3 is TGCAGTGCTAGAGCCGACAGGGCTAGTTCACCCCTCCACTTT. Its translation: CSARADRASSPLHF.

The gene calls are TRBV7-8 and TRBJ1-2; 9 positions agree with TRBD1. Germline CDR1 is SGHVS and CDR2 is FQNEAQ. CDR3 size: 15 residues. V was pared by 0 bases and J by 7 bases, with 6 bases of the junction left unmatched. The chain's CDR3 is CASSLAWGQGGGYTF. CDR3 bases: TGTGCCAGCAGCTTAGCGTGGGGACAGGGCGGTGGCTACACCTTC.